The 4 T cell receptor beta chains listed next were all sequenced from one sample in a study of shared clonotypes between healthy human individuals. Assay used: immunoSEQ multiplex PCR; TCRdb lists only in-frame clones, some missing. The sample lists millions of clones, roughly 94% occurring once. The sample was naive CD4+ T cells sorted from blood. The subset denotes: CD45RA+ positively selected. These receptor sequences come from a young man in good health.

This chain links TRBV6-1 with TRBJ2-7; weak D call: TRBD1 (6 bases). Trimming pared 1 base from V and 0 bases from J, leaving 16 bases between. The CDR3 covers 17 residues. CDR1 and CDR2 (germline): MNHNS, SASEGT. The CDR3 loop is CASSEGGLRTASYEQYF. CDR3 in DNA: TGTGCCAGCAGTGAAGGGGGGTTACGGACAGCCTCCTACGAGCAGTACTTC.

The rearrangement uses TRBV5-8 and TRBJ2-7; no reliable D call. This CDR3 is 11 amino acids long. Trimming stripped 9 bases from V and 4 bases from J, with 11 bases between. Per germline, CDR1 SGHTS and CDR2 YDEGEE. CDR3: CATLEAYEQYF. The CDR3, as DNA: TGTGCCACGTTAGAAGCATACGAGCAGTACTTC.

The V and J genes are TRBV10-2 and TRBJ2-4; the match to TRBD1 covers 7 bases. CDR3 size: 15 residues. With V trimmed by 8 bases and J by 1 base, 8 bases remained unmatched. CDR1 and CDR2 from the germline V gene are WSHSY and SAAADI. The chain's CDR3 is CASYDRAMAKNIQYF. The CDR3 nucleotides read TGCGCCAGCTACGACAGGGCCATGGCCAAAAACATTCAGTACTTC.

The chain carries TRBV7-2 and TRBJ1-2, with D perhaps TRBD1 (6 bases). The CDR3 is 14 amino acids. V lost 2 bases and J lost 6, with 13 bases in between. In germline, CDR1 is SGHTA, CDR2 FQGNSA. CDR3: CASSLSSGDDGYTF. CDR3 DNA: TGTGCCAGCAGCTTATCATCAGGGGATGATGGCTACACCTTC.